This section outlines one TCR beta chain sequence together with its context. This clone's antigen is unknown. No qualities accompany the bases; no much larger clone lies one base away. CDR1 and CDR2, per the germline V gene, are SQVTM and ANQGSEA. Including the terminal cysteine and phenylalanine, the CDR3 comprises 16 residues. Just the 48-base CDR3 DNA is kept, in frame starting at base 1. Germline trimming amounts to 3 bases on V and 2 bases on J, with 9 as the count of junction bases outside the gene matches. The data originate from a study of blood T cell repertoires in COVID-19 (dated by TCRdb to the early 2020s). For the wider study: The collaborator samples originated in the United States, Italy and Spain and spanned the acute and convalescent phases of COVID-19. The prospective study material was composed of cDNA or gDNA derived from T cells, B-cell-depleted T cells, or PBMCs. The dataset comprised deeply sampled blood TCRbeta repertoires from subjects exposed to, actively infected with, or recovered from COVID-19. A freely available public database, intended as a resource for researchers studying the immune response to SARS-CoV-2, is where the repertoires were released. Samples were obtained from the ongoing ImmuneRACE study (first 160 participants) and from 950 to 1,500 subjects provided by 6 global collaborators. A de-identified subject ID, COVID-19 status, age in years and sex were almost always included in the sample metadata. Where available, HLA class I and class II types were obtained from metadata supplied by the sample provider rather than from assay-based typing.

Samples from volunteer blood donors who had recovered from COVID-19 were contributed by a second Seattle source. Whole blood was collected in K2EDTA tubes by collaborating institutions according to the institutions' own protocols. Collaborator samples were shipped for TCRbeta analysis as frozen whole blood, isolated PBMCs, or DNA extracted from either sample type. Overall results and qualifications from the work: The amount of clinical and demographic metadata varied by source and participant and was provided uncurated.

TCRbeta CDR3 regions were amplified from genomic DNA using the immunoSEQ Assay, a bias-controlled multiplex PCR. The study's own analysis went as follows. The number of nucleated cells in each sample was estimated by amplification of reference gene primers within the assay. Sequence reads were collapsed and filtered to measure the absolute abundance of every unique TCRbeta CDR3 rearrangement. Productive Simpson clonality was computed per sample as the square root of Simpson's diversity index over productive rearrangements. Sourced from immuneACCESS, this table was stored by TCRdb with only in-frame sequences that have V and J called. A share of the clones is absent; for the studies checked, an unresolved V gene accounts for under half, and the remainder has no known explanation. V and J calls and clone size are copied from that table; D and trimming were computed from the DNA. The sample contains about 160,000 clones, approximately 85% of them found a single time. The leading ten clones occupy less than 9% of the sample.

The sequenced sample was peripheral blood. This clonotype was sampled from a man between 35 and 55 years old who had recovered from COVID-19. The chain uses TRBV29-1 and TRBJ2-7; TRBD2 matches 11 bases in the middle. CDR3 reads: CSVDLGLAGGTYEQYF. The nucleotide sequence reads TGCAGCGTTGATCTCGGTTTAGCGGGAGGGACCTACGAGCAGTACTTC.